This record looks at one T cell receptor (beta chain) sequence and its context. TCRdb's copy holds only in-frame clones and misses some; the assay was immunoSEQ multiplex PCR. The sample records about 170,000 clones, approximately 82% being singletons. The V end was cut by 6 bases, the J end by 4 bases, with 10 bases between. Per germline, CDR1 MNHEY and CDR2 SVGAGI. The CDR3 totals 13 residues. This record belongs to a study of blood T cell repertoires in COVID-19. Seattle's cohort entered during active infection and was followed longitudinally. The rearrangement uses TRBV6-5 and TRBJ2-1, with unresolved D. Sample: peripheral blood. The TCR was taken from a woman aged 40 to 50 with COVID-19, enrolled during active disease. CDR3 region: CASRLYLYNEQFF. CDR3 coding DNA: TGTGCCAGCAGACTCTATTTGTACAATGAGCAGTTCTTC.